Below are 7 T cell receptor beta chains sequenced from a single sample in a study of blood T cells in healthy people across ages. A J-beta primer mix and a sample-barcoded 5' primer were used in a second PCR of about 7 to 12 cycles. TCRdb used MiXCR to reprocess the 5' RACE reads, holding one entry per CDR3 protein. The profile shows hundreds of thousands of distinct CDR3 sequences, around three fifths of them singletons. Sequencing was performed on blood. These receptors were taken from a man aged 55 to 70 in good health.

The chain combines TRBV15 with TRBJ2-2; tentatively, D is TRBD2 (6 bases). V was shortened by 11 bases and J by 2 bases, with 15 bases between the two germline ends. From germline, CDR1 is LNHNV and CDR2 YYDKDF (reference sequence). The CDR3 spans 14 residues. The chain's CDR3 is CASHQDYNTGELFF. The CDR3, as DNA: TGTGCCTCGCACCAGGACTATAACACCGGGGAGCTGTTTTTT.

J is TRBJ2-7 and V is TRBV9; TRBD2 aligns across 9 bases. The CDR3 covers 15 residues. The J segment lost 7 bases and the V segment lost 4 bases, leaving 12 bases of the junction unmatched. Germline V gives CDR1 SGDLS, CDR2 YYNGEE. CDR3 amino acids: CASSSSASGADEQYF. The CDR3 DNA follows: TGTGCCAGCAGCTCGAGCGCTAGCGGGGCGGATGAGCAGTACTTC.

The gene calls are TRBV4-1 and TRBJ2-5; D is perhaps TRBD1 (6 bases). Trimming left V 5 bases short and J 5 bases short, with 15 bases between. The CDR3 loop spans 14 amino acids. The germline CDR1 and CDR2 sequences are MGHRA and YSYEKL. For the CDR3, the DNA is TGCGCCAGCAGCGAGGGGGACCCCCGTGAGACCCAGTACTTC. As protein: CASSEGDPRETQYF.

The chain recombines TRBV6-1 with TRBJ2-1; maybe TRBD2 (6 bases). Germline values: CDR1 MNHNS, CDR2 SASEGT. This CDR3 comprises 15 residues. V dropped 6 bases and J dropped 5 bases, with 17 bases sitting between them. The CDR3 here is CASSPRSGRDNEQFF. CDR3 nucleotide sequence: TGTGCCAGCAGCCCGCGTTCCGGGAGAGACAATGAGCAGTTCTTC.

Comment on this clonotype: A much larger clone differs from this one at a single base, so this may be a read error. This sequence joins TRBV7-2 and TRBJ2-5; TRBD2 matches 11 bases. CDR3 length: 16 residues. J was trimmed by 11 bases and V by 1 base; bases with no gene match: 12. CDR1 is SGHTA, CDR2 FQGNSA, per germline. CDR3 sequence reads: CASSLGLAGGYNEQYF. The CDR3 DNA sequence: TGTGCCAGCAGCTTAGGGCTAGCGGGGGGCTACAATGAGCAGTACTTC.

The sample holds a few counts of this clonotype. The rearrangement uses TRBV6-4 and TRBJ2-7, with D unclear. Per germline, CDR1 MRHNA and CDR2 SNTAGT. The V and J ends lost 5 bases and 3 bases respectively, with 8 bases between them. The CDR3 sequence is 12 residues long. DNA of the CDR3: TGTGCCAGCAGTAGTCCGGGCTACGAGCAGTACTTC. This sequence encodes CASSSPGYEQYF.

The V and J genes are TRBV2 and TRBJ1-4, with no clear D. V dropped 7 bases and J dropped 5 bases, with 17 bases sitting between them. CDR3 length: 15 amino acids. Germline V gene sequence: CDR1 SNHLY, CDR2 FYNNEI. The CDR3 region has the DNA TGTGCCAGCAATTCAGGCGGAACAGCCAATGAAAAACTGTTTTTT. The encoded protein is CASNSGGTANEKLFF.